The present entry profiles one T cell receptor (beta chain) with its context. The sample belongs to a study of blood T cell repertoires in COVID-19. Study-level information: Some COVID-19 samples were acute and others convalescent; all came from the United States, Italy and Spain. PBMCs, B-cell-depleted T cells, or T cells were the source of the cDNA or gDNA that made up the material.

As processed by the authors: Amplifying reference gene primers gave estimates of nucleated cell counts. Clones were sequenced by immunoSEQ multiplex PCR, and TCRdb holds only the in-frame ones, with some missing. D and trimming come from the DNA, and the V and J calls and clone size come from that table. Of about 36,000 clones listed, just under 85% were seen once; the top ten hold roughly an eighth. Germline V gives CDR1 MNHEY, CDR2 SVGAGI. This CDR3 has 14 amino acids. Deletions cut 6 bases from V and 0 bases from J, with 10 bases between. The chain couples TRBV6-5 to TRBJ2-3, with D unresolved. Sequencing was done on a sample of peripheral blood. The clonotype comes from a human donor in a cohort sampled during active COVID-19. CDR3 DNA sequence: TGTGCCAGCAGCTCCTCTCGGAGCACAGATACGCAGTATTTT. Protein sequence: CASSSSRSTDTQYF.